Each of the 13 T cell receptor beta chains below was sequenced from the same sample in a study of cytomegalovirus exposure and HLA in healthy donors. PCR employed 60 Vbeta and 13 Jbeta primers. Profiled with immunoSEQ multiplex PCR; TCRdb holds only in-frame clones, not every one. The table lists approximately 150,000 clones, around 65% of them singletons. The sequenced sample was PBMCs. These receptors were taken from a male donor in good health and CMV-seronegative.

The chain links TRBV27 to TRBJ2-1; D might be TRBD2 (6 bases). CDR1 is MNHEY and CDR2 is SMNVEV in the germline V gene (reference sequence). V was shortened by 3 bases and J by 0 bases, with 9 bases between the two germline ends. This CDR3 comprises 15 residues. The CDR3, as DNA: TGTGCCAGCAGTTTGGCGGGGAGCTCCTACAATGAGCAGTTCTTC. Amino acids: CASSLAGSSYNEQFF.

V usage is TRBV11-3 and J usage is TRBJ2-1; the match to TRBD1 covers 7 bases. Germline CDR1 reads SGHNT; CDR2 reads YENEEA. Losses at the gene ends were 7 bases for V and 8 bases for J; bases not matched to a gene: 5. The CDR3 loop spans 12 amino acids. CDR3 in amino acids: CASKGTADEQFF. In DNA, the CDR3 is TGTGCCAGCAAAGGGACAGCCGATGAGCAGTTCTTC.

CDR3 region: CAWIGTSGGLSDTQYF. The CDR3 bases are TGTGCCTGGATAGGGACTAGCGGGGGGCTCTCAGATACGCAGTATTTT. The chain combines TRBV30 with TRBJ2-3; the match to TRBD2 covers 15 bases. The CDR3 spans 16 residues. Germline V gene sequence: CDR1 GTSNPN, CDR2 SVGIG (reference sequence). The V gene end was trimmed by 4 bases and the J gene end by 4 bases; junction bases not matched to a gene: 6.

The chain joins TRBV28 to TRBJ2-5; D perhaps matches TRBD1 (6 bases). Between the trimmed V and J ends, which lost 6 bases and 5 bases, there was a span of 16 bases. CDR3 length: 14 amino acids. CDR1 is MDHEN, CDR2 SYDVKM, per germline. Written as DNA, the CDR3 is TGTGCCAGCAGATCCAACAGGGTTAGGGAGACCCAGTACTTC. This sequence encodes CASRSNRVRETQYF.

V usage is TRBV10-2 and J usage is TRBJ2-5; 11 bases agree with TRBD2. This CDR3 has 14 residues. The V gene end was trimmed by 3 bases and the J gene end by 4 bases; junction bases not matched to a gene: 1. The germline V gene has CDR1 WSHSY and CDR2 SAAADI. Written as DNA, the CDR3 is TGCGCCAGCAGTGATGGACTAGCGGGAGAGACCCAGTACTTC. This translates into CASSDGLAGETQYF.

V gene TRBV7-9 combines with J gene TRBJ1-2; no clear D. V dropped 8 bases and J dropped 7 bases, with 8 bases sitting between them. CDR3 length: 10 residues. Germline V gene lookup returns CDR1 SEHNR and CDR2 FQNEAQ (reference sequence). The CDR3 region has the DNA TGTGCCAGCGGGGAGGTTGGCTACACCTTC. It yields the protein CASGEVGYTF.

The V gene is TRBV25-1, the J gene TRBJ1-4; 7 bases are shared with TRBD1. The CDR3 length is 15 residues. The V gene end was trimmed by 4 bases and the J gene end by 6 bases; junction bases not matched to a gene: 8. Germline values: CDR1 MGHDK, CDR2 SYGVNS. The CDR3, as DNA: TGTGCCAGCAGTGGGGTAGGGGGCGTTTATGAAAAACTGTTTTTT. It specifies CASSGVGGVYEKLFF.

This sequence joins TRBV10-2 and TRBJ2-7; 9 nucleotides align to TRBD1. Germline loops: CDR1 WSHSY, CDR2 SAAADI. V lost 8 bases and J lost 5; bases outside the gene matches: 4. The CDR3 contains 12 residues. CDR3 sequence (DNA): TGCGCCAGCGGGACAGGGTCCCACGAGCAGTACTTC. Protein: CASGTGSHEQYF.

This clone was found a few times. This chain joins TRBV29-1 and TRBJ2-5; 7 bases line up with TRBD1. This CDR3 is built from 15 residues. Trimming cost V 4 bases and J 1 base; bases outside gene matches: 9. Looked up from germline, CDR1 is SQVTM and CDR2 is ANQGSEA. The DNA for the CDR3 is TGCAGCGTTGTAGAGGGGGCCGAGAGCCAAGAGACCCAGTACTTC. Translating gives CSVVEGAESQETQYF.

The J gene is TRBJ1-2, the V gene TRBV28, with D uncertain. From germline, CDR1 is MDHEN and CDR2 SYDVKM. V dropped 4 bases and J dropped 3 bases, with 6 bases sitting between them. This CDR3 is built from 12 residues. CDR3 nucleotides: TGTGCCAGCAGTTCCTCCTACTATGGCTACACCTTC. Its translation: CASSSSYYGYTF.

V is TRBV7-3 and J is TRBJ2-2; 7 bases match TRBD2. V lost 5 bases to trimming and J lost 13 bases; unmatched junction nucleotides: 7. The CDR3 is 12 amino acids. Germline CDR1 reads SGHTA; CDR2 reads FQGTGA. CDR3 in amino acids: CASSLGGSGLFF. For the CDR3, the DNA is TGTGCCAGCAGCCTCGGGGGGAGCGGGCTGTTTTTT.

The V call is TRBV5-4, the J call TRBJ1-6; tentative D call: TRBD1 (5 bases). Germline V gene lookup returns CDR1 SGHNT and CDR2 YYREEE (reference sequence). V lost 0 bases to trimming and J lost 7 bases, with 11 bases between them. The CDR3 sequence is 15 residues long. CDR3 nucleotide sequence: TGTGCCAGCAGCTTGGATCAGGGTCGGAATTCACCCCTCCACTTT. Translating gives CASSLDQGRNSPLHF. The full variable domain, completed using reference TRBV5-4 and TRBJ1-6, is ETGVTQSPTHLIKTRGQQVTLRCSSQSGHNTVSWYQQALGQGPQFIFQYYREEENGRGNFPPRFSGLQFPNYSSELNVNALELDDSALYLCASSLDQGRNSPLHFGNGTRLTVT.

V gene TRBV6-9 combines with J gene TRBJ1-1; D is uncertain. V was cut by 6 bases and J by 9 bases, with 20 bases left in between. CDR1 MNHGY and CDR2 SVAAGI come from the germline V gene. The CDR3 loop spans 14 amino acids. Here the CDR3 reads CASSPSLQPSKAFF. CDR3 nucleotides: TGTGCCAGCAGCCCTTCCTTACAGCCATCAAAAGCTTTCTTT.